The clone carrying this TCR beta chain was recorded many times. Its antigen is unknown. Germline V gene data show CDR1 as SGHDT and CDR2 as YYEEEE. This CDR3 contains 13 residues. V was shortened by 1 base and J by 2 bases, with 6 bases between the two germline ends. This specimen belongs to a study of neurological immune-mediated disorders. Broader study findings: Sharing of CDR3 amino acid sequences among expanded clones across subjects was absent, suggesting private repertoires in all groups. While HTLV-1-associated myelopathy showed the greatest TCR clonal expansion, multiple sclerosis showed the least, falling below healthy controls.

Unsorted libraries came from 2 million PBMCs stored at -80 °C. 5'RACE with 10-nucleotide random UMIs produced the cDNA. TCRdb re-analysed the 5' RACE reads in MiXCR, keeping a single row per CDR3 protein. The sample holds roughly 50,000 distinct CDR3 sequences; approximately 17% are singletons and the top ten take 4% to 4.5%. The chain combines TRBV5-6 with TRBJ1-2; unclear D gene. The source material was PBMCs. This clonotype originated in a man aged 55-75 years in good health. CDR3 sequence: CASSLSTNYGYTF. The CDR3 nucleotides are TGTGCCAGCAGCTTGTCTACGAACTATGGCTACACCTTC.